The entry below gives a single T cell receptor beta chain sequence along with its context. The antigen is not known. TCRdb analysed the reads with MiXCR anew, one entry per CDR3 protein. The sample includes roughly 920,000 distinct CDR3 sequences, 31% of them seen just once. This record comes from a study of T cell repertoires in cytomegalovirus infection. Germline CDR1 and CDR2: SGDLS and YYNGEE. CDR3 length: 18 residues. Germline trimming cut 3 bases from V and 0 bases from J; bases unmatched to any gene: 12. The TCR sequence derives from a human donor in good health (CMV status not recorded). Some clones in this sample may be carry-over from other donors' samples. Sequenced here: cultured CD8+ T cells from PBMCs, sampled from culture after CMV antigen stimulation. The chain has TRBV9 and TRBJ2-4; 7 bases line up with TRBD1. The CDR3 DNA reads TGTGCCAGCAGCGCGACAGGGAACGGCCTTGTAGCCAAAAACATTCAGTACTTC. Translated, it gives CASSATGNGLVAKNIQYF.